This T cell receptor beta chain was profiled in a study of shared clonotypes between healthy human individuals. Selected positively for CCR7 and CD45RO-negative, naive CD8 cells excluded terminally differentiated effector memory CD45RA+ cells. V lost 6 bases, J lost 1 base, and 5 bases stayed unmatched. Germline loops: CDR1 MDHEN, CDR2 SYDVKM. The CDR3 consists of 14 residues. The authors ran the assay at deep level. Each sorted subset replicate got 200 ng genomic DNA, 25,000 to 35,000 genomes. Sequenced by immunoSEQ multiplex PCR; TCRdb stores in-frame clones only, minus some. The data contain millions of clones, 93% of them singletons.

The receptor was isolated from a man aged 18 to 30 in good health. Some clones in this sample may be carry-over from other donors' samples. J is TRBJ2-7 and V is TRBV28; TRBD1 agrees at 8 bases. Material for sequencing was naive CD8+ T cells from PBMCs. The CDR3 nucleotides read TGTGCCAGCAGCCTCCGGGACAGGTCCTACGAGCAGTACTTC. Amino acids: CASSLRDRSYEQYF.